The rows below give T cell receptor beta chains drawn from one sample of a study of blood T cell repertoires in COVID-19. Using immunoSEQ multiplex PCR, the repertoire was profiled, and TCRdb retains in-frame clones only, with some absent. The table lists about 51,000 clones, around 90% of them singletons. Sequencing was performed on peripheral blood. The receptors were sampled from a man between 50 and 59 years old with acute or convalescent COVID-19. Both conserved end residues are part of each CDR3. A D gene is named only where the DNA matches it firmly. Size tells how often a clone was seen (once, few, many) or the class of an expanded clone, and some rows leave it out.

J,V,size,D,DNA,CDR3
TRBJ2-2,TRBV3-1/TRBV3-2,NA,NA,TGTGCCAGCAGCCAAGGGCAGGGGAGAGGCGGGGAGCTGTTTTTT,CASSQGQGRGGELFF
TRBJ2-7,TRBV5-1,NA,TRBD1,TGCGCCAGCAGCTTGACCGGGACAGGGGTCTACGAGCAGTACTTC,CASSLTGTGVYEQYF
TRBJ2-1,TRBV5-1,NA,NA,TGCGCCAGCAGCTTCGACGGAACTACCTACAATGAGCAGTTCTTC,CASSFDGTTYNEQFF
TRBJ1-2,TRBV2,NA,NA,TGTGCCAGCAGTGAAAGGTGGGAGGGTGGCTACACCTTC,CASSERWEGGYTF
TRBJ2-1,TRBV24-1,NA,TRBD2,TGTGCCACCAGTGATGCGGGGACTAGCGGCTACAATGAGCAGTTCTTC,CATSDAGTSGYNEQFF
TRBJ1-4,TRBV29-1,NA,NA,TGCAGCGTCAGAGGGTCTAATGAAAAACTGTTTTTT,CSVRGSNEKLFF
TRBJ2-7,TRBV13,NA,TRBD1,TGTGCCAGCAGCCCAACCGGGACAGCGACTGAGCAGTACTTC,CASSPTGTATEQYF
TRBJ2-7,TRBV7-9,NA,NA,TGTGCCAGCAGCTTACCCCGGACAGTTGAGCAGTACTTC,CASSLPRTVEQYF
TRBJ2-1,TRBV15,NA,TRBD2,TGTGCCACCAGCAGAGATTGGACTAGCGTAGACAATGAGCAGTTCTTC,CATSRDWTSVDNEQFF
TRBJ2-2,TRBV3-1/TRBV3-2,NA,NA,TGTGCCAGCAGCCAGGGCACTAGAGTCTCGAACACCGGGGAGCTGTTTTTT,CASSQGTRVSNTGELFF
TRBJ2-7,TRBV5-1,NA,TRBD2,TGCGCCAGCAGCTTGGCAACTAGCGGGGGGACTTTCTCCTACGAGCAGTACTTC,CASSLATSGGTFSYEQYF
TRBJ2-7,TRBV4-2,NA,NA,TGTGCCAGCAGCCAAGTCCGGGGCGGGGTCAACTACGAGCAGTACTTC,CASSQVRGGVNYEQYF
TRBJ2-5,TRBV7-2,NA,TRBD2,TGTGCCAGCAGCTTAGAAGGGACTAGCGGGGGAGAGACCCAGTACTTC,CASSLEGTSGGETQYF
TRBJ1-5,TRBV18,once,NA,TGTGCCAGCTCACCAATGGCAAATAGCAATCAGCCCCAGCATTTT,CASSPMANSNQPQHF
TRBJ1-5,TRBV6-6,NA,TRBD1,TGTGCCAGCAGTTACACAGGGGGCGGCGGTCAGCCCCAGCATTTT,CASSYTGGGGQPQHF
TRBJ2-2,TRBV5-1,NA,TRBD2,TGCGCCAGCACGGGACTAGCGGGGGATAACACCGGGGAGCTGTTTTTT,CASTGLAGDNTGELFF
TRBJ1-5,TRBV7-2,NA,TRBD1,TGTGCCAGCAGCCCGGACAGGGCGAGCAATCAGCCCCAGCATTTT,CASSPDRASNQPQHF
TRBJ2-7,TRBV5-1,NA,TRBD1,TGCGCCAGCAGCAAAAATCCGGGACAGGGGGGCGAGCAGTACTTC,CASSKNPGQGGEQYF
TRBJ1-2,TRBV2,NA,TRBD1,TGTGCCAGCAGTCCAACCGGGACAGGGGGCTTAGTCTATGGCTACACCTTC,CASSPTGTGGLVYGYTF
TRBJ1-5,TRBV30,NA,NA,TGTGCCTGGAGTCGGGGGGACAATCAGCCCCAGCATTTT,CAWSRGDNQPQHF
TRBJ2-7,TRBV18,NA,TRBD1,TGTGCCAGCTCAGTCCAGGGGGCGGGCGAGCAGTACTTC,CASSVQGAGEQYF
TRBJ1-3,TRBV30,NA,TRBD1,TGTGCCTGGAGTTCCGACAGGGGGACTGGAAACACCATATATTTT,CAWSSDRGTGNTIYF
TRBJ1-6,TRBV4-1,NA,TRBD1,TGCGCCAGCAGCCGGACATACGATGACAGGGCAGGGAATTCACCCCTCCACTTT,CASSRTYDDRAGNSPLHF
TRBJ2-6,TRBV20-1,NA,NA,TGCAGTGCTAGTGTTACAGGGCTGTCTGGGGCCAACGTCCTGACTTTC,CSASVTGLSGANVLTF
TRBJ2-7,TRBV12-3/TRBV12-4,NA,NA,TGTGCCAGCAGTTTAAGGGGAACCTACGAGCAGTACTTC,CASSLRGTYEQYF
TRBJ2-3,TRBV5-4,NA,TRBD2,TGTGCCAGCAGCTTGGAGCTAGCGGGGGGACCCGATACGCAGTATTTT,CASSLELAGGPDTQYF
TRBJ2-7,TRBV25-1,NA,TRBD1,TGTGCCAGCAGTGACGGGACAGGTTACTCCTACGAGCAGTACTTC,CASSDGTGYSYEQYF
TRBJ1-1,TRBV9,once,NA,TGTGCCAGCAGAGCACAGCTGAACACTGAAGCTTTCTTT,CASRAQLNTEAFF
TRBJ2-3,TRBV5-1,NA,NA,TGCGCCAGCAGCTTGGCCCGAGACTCAGGGGATACGCAGTATTTT,CASSLARDSGDTQYF
TRBJ2-5,TRBV5-1,NA,TRBD1,TGCGCCAGCATTCGTTCTGGACAGGGTCAAGAGACCCAGTACTTC,CASIRSGQGQETQYF
TRBJ2-7,TRBV28,NA,NA,TGTGCCAGCAGAGCGGTCGGGACACCCCCGAGTCGGTTCCTACGCGAGCAGTACTTC,CASRAVGTPPSRFLREQYF
TRBJ1-4,TRBV4-1,NA,NA,TGCGCCAGCAGCCAAGAAGGACTGAGGAATGAAAAACTGTTTTTT,CASSQEGLRNEKLFF
TRBJ2-3,TRBV18,NA,TRBD2,TGTGCCAGCTCACCGGTTCCCCAGCGGGGGACAGATACGCAGTATTTT,CASSPVPQRGTDTQYF
TRBJ2-3,TRBV5-1,NA,NA,TGCGCCAGCAGCCCCTCCCTTCGGGGGAGCACAGATACGCAGTATTTT,CASSPSLRGSTDTQYF
TRBJ1-1,TRBV6-5,NA,NA,TGTGCCAGCAGTTACTCGCAGTCCCACCACACTGAAGCTTTCTTT,CASSYSQSHHTEAFF
TRBJ2-7,TRBV3-1/TRBV3-2,NA,TRBD1,TGTGCCATCGGGACAGCCTACGAGCAGTACTTC,CAIGTAYEQYF
TRBJ1-2,TRBV6-5,NA,NA,TGTGCCAGCAGTTACACGGCAGGGTATGGCTACACCTTC,CASSYTAGYGYTF
TRBJ2-3,TRBV20-1,once,TRBD2,TGCAGTGCTAGTTGGTCCAGCGGGGGGACTCGCACAGATACGCAGTATTTT,CSASWSSGGTRTDTQYF
TRBJ1-1,TRBV7-2,NA,NA,TGTGCCAGCAGCAGCCGACAGAGGGGGACTGAAGCTTTCTTT,CASSSRQRGTEAFF
TRBJ2-3,TRBV5-1,NA,TRBD2,TGCGCCAGCAGCATATCTAGCGGGGGGGCAGATACGCAGTATTTT,CASSISSGGADTQYF
TRBJ1-5,TRBV5-1,few,NA,TGCGCCAGCAGCTTGGGGGCGTTCAATCAGCCCCAGCATTTT,CASSLGAFNQPQHF
TRBJ1-6,TRBV19,NA,NA,TGTGCCAGTAGTGTGGGCCTGGGTTCACCCCTCCACTTT,CASSVGLGSPLHF